This TCR beta chain was recorded in a study of shared clonotypes between healthy human individuals. Study at large: Aged 18 to 49, the donors were two women and a few men.

Every subset had its genomic DNA shared out evenly among several immunoSEQ plates. The data were produced by immunoSEQ multiplex PCR, yet TCRdb's version contains in-frame clones alone and is incomplete. Here the sample spans 2,500,000 or so clones, around nine tenths being singletons. A note on this clone: The same CDR3 is also encoded by other DNA sequences in this sample.

This CDR3 has 15 amino acids. CDR1 MDHEN and CDR2 SYDVKM come from the germline V gene. With 1 base clipped from V and 4 bases from J, the junction kept 3 bases outside the gene matches. The sample consisted of naive CD4+ T cells sorted from blood. Subset described: CD45RA+ positively selected. The source of this sequence is a man younger than 35 in good health. V gene TRBV28 combines with J gene TRBJ2-7; 11 bases line up with TRBD1. The CDR3: CASSLYGQGAYEQYF. CDR3 bases: TGTGCCAGCAGTTTATACGGACAGGGGGCGTACGAGCAGTACTTC.